Following are 26 T cell receptor beta chains from one sample sequenced in a study of STAT5B mutations in CD4+ large granular lymphocyte leukemia. The table came from immunoSEQ multiplex PCR; TCRdb's copy has only in-frame clones and leaves some out. This sample has around 32,000 clones, with approximately 80% found just once. The sample taken for sequencing was CD4+ T cells from blood buffy coats. These receptor sequences come from a human donor in good health.

This rearrangement joins TRBV27 to TRBJ2-3; D call uncertain. The V and J ends lost 3 bases and 0 bases respectively, with 7 bases between them. Germline-derived CDR1 and CDR2 are MNHEY and SMNVEV (reference sequence). The CDR3 is 14 amino acids. CDR3 region: CASSLGMSTDTQYF. Written as DNA, the CDR3 is TGTGCCAGCAGTTTGGGCATGAGCACAGATACGCAGTATTTT.

This clone appeared once. The CDR3 spells CASSSGTGSSYNSPLHF. CDR3 sequence (DNA): TGTGCCAGCAGCTCCGGGACAGGGAGCTCCTATAATTCACCCCTCCACTTT. This rearrangement joins TRBV5-5 to TRBJ1-6; TRBD1 matches at 9 bases. The CDR3 extends over 17 amino acids. Germline-derived CDR1 and CDR2 are SGHKS and YYEKEE (reference sequence). The ends lost 3 bases at V and 0 bases at J; junction bases unmatched: 4.

This chain links TRBV12-5 with TRBJ1-1; D call uncertain. The germline V gene has CDR1 LGHNT and CDR2 FRNRAP. V lost 5 bases and J 11 bases, leaving 9 bases between the germline ends. The length of the CDR3 is 10 residues. The CDR3 protein is CASGLGGAFF. For the CDR3, the DNA is TGTGCTAGTGGTCTCGGAGGGGCTTTCTTT.

This clone showed up just a few times. This chain uses TRBV7-6 with TRBJ2-7; the D is unclear. This CDR3 has 14 amino acids. The V gene's germline CDR1 is SGHVS and CDR2 FNYEAQ. V was pared by 6 bases and J by 4 bases, with 16 bases between. CDR3 amino acids: CASSPSGKGYEQYF. In nucleotides, the CDR3 is TGTGCCAGCAGTCCGTCTGGTAAGGGTTACGAGCAGTACTTC.

This sequence joins TRBV6-5 and TRBJ1-1, with D perhaps matching TRBD1 (6 bases). V was trimmed by 10 bases and J by 4 bases, leaving 19 bases between them. Germline CDR1 MNHEY, CDR2 SVGAGI. The CDR3 is made up of 14 amino acids. CDR3: CAISPGAQVTEAFF. CDR3 sequence (DNA): TGTGCCATCAGCCCGGGGGCGCAGGTCACTGAAGCTTTCTTT.

The rearrangement links TRBV5-1 to TRBJ2-3; no definite D call. CDR1 and CDR2 (germline): SGHRS, YFSETQ. The CDR3 length is 15 residues. V was clipped by 6 bases and J by 0 bases, with 14 bases between them. This CDR3 is CASKFGYSSTDTQYF. As DNA, the CDR3 is TGCGCCAGCAAGTTTGGTTATTCCAGCACAGATACGCAGTATTTT.

The CDR3 DNA reads TGTGCCAGCAGTGCAGAGACGGCCGGAGAAGCTTTCTTT. Translated: CASSAETAGEAFF. The chain carries TRBV6-4 and TRBJ1-1; D is uncertain. V lost 4 bases, J lost 8 bases, and 14 bases lay in between. Germline V lookup: CDR1 MRHNA, CDR2 SNTAGT. The length of the CDR3 is 13 residues.

This clone was counted only a few times. V gene TRBV4-3 combines with J gene TRBJ1-1, with 7 bases that match TRBD1. Germline CDR1 reads LGHNA; CDR2 reads YSLEER. V was clipped by 0 bases and J by 7 bases; unmatched bases: 5. This CDR3 is built from 14 residues. This CDR3 reads CASSQDLGDSEAFF. The CDR3 region has the DNA TGCGCCAGCAGCCAAGATCTCGGGGACAGTGAAGCTTTCTTT.

V usage is TRBV28 and J usage is TRBJ1-2, with TRBD1 identical over 7 bases. The CDR3 totals 16 residues. J was trimmed by 1 base and V by 5 bases; bases with no gene match: 10. The germline CDR1 and CDR2 sequences are MDHEN and SYDVKM. The CDR3: CASSGQTGTFNYGYTF. CDR3 coding DNA: TGTGCCAGCAGTGGACAGACAGGGACTTTTAACTATGGCTACACCTTC.

The CDR3 loop reads CASSPGTGYEKLFF. The CDR3 bases are TGTGCCAGTAGCCCAGGGACAGGGTATGAAAAACTGTTTTTT. This chain joins TRBV19 and TRBJ1-4; 9 bases map to TRBD1. The CDR3 extends over 14 amino acids. Germline V gene data show CDR1 as LNHDA and CDR2 as SQIVND (reference sequence). The V segment lost 6 bases and the J segment 6 bases; nucleotides outside the gene matches: 5.

The chain carries TRBV19 and TRBJ1-1; D is uncertain. V was pared by 5 bases and J by 1 base, with 17 bases between. The CDR3 extends over 16 amino acids. Germline values: CDR1 LNHDA, CDR2 SQIVND (reference sequence). The CDR3 sequence is CASSRPFGEGNTEAFF. In DNA, the CDR3 is TGTGCCAGTAGTCGCCCGTTTGGGGAGGGGAACACTGAAGCTTTCTTT.

The V and J genes are TRBV11-3 and TRBJ2-5, with D perhaps matching TRBD2 (6 bases). The germline gives CDR1 SGHNT, CDR2 YENEEA. This CDR3 is built from 14 residues. V shed 1 base and J shed 5 bases, with 11 bases lying between them. CDR3 residues: CASSLGRGSETQYF. CDR3 in DNA: TGTGCCAGCAGCTTAGGGCGGGGCTCGGAGACCCAGTACTTC. Drawing the rest from reference TRBV11-3 and TRBJ2-5, the complete variable domain is EAGVVQSPRYKIIEKKQPVAFWCNPISGHNTLYWYLQNLGQGPELLIRYENEEAVDDSQLPKDRFSAERLKGVDSTLKIQPAELGDSAVYLCASSLGRGSETQYFGPGTRLLVL.

This chain links TRBV19 with TRBJ1-3; D unresolved. V shed 4 bases and J shed 0 bases, with 19 bases lying between them. This CDR3 is 18 amino acids long. Germline CDR1 LNHDA, CDR2 SQIVND (reference sequence). CDR3 coding DNA: TGTGCCAGTAGTAGCGCCCTTACACACGGAGTCTCTGGAAACACCATATATTTT. This codes for CASSSALTHGVSGNTIYF.

The chain is built from TRBV6-4 and TRBJ1-5; the D gene is possibly TRBD1 (5 bases). The V and J ends lost 6 bases and 3 bases respectively, with 18 bases between them. The CDR3 is 16 amino acids. Per germline, CDR1 MRHNA and CDR2 SNTAGT. The CDR3: CASRQQEILDNQPQHF. CDR3 in DNA: TGTGCCAGCAGGCAACAGGAGATACTTGACAATCAGCCCCAGCATTTT.

In its sample, this clone was seen a few times. The gene calls are TRBV19 and TRBJ1-5, with D unclear. The CDR3 runs 15 residues. Germline V gene data show CDR1 as LNHDA and CDR2 as SQIVND (reference sequence). The germline V and J ends were trimmed by 6 bases and 9 bases, with 21 bases remaining between them. DNA for the CDR3: TGTGCCAGTAGGGCCAGGTTTTGGGCGGGGTGGCCCCAGCATTTT. This sequence encodes CASRARFWAGWPQHF.

This rearrangement joins TRBV6-6 to TRBJ1-1; no firm D call. In germline, CDR1 is MNHNY, CDR2 SVGAGI (reference sequence). Between the trimmed V and J ends, which lost 6 bases and 7 bases, there was a span of 15 bases. The CDR3 spans 13 residues. The CDR3, as DNA: TGTGCCAGCAGCACATTGTGGGGAGGTGAAGCTTTCTTT. It specifies CASSTLWGGEAFF.

The chain links TRBV5-4 to TRBJ1-2; TRBD1 agrees at 9 bases. The ends lost 2 bases at V and 6 bases at J; junction bases unmatched: 8. Germline CDR1 is SGHNT and CDR2 is YYREEE (reference sequence). This CDR3 spans 15 amino acids. The CDR3, as DNA: TGTGCCAGCAGCTTATTTGGGGGACAGGGCCATGGCTACACCTTC. It codes for CASSLFGGQGHGYTF. Variable domain in full (rest from reference TRBV5-4 and TRBJ1-2): ETGVTQSPTHLIKTRGQQVTLRCSSQSGHNTVSWYQQALGQGPQFIFQYYREEENGRGNFPPRFSGLQFPNYSSELNVNALELDDSALYLCASSLFGGQGHGYTFGSGTRLTVV.

This clone was seen a single time. The chain recombines TRBV7-6 with TRBJ1-1; D is uncertain. V was trimmed by 5 bases and J by 4 bases, leaving 14 bases between them. This CDR3 region has 14 residues. Per germline, CDR1 SGHVS and CDR2 FNYEAQ. CDR3 sequence reads: CASSQKSGITEAFF. As DNA, the CDR3 is TGTGCCAGCAGCCAAAAATCCGGGATCACTGAAGCTTTCTTT. Filled out from reference TRBV7-6 and TRBJ1-1, the complete variable domain reads GAGVSQSPRYKVTKRGQDVALRCDPISGHVSLYWYRQALGQGPEFLTYFNYEAQQDKSGLPNDRFSAERPEGSISTLTIQRTEQRDSAMYRCASSQKSGITEAFFGQGTRLTVV.

This chain links TRBV5-1 with TRBJ2-5; D is possibly TRBD1 or TRBD2 (5 bases each). The ends were cut back, 4 bases at V and 5 bases at J, with 18 bases in the middle. In germline, CDR1 is SGHRS, CDR2 YFSETQ. The CDR3 is made up of 15 amino acids. The CDR3 reads CASSSQAWGRETQYF. The CDR3 DNA reads TGCGCCAGCAGCAGTCAGGCTTGGGGACGCGAGACCCAGTACTTC.

This chain joins TRBV15 and TRBJ2-1; D is perhaps TRBD2 (6 bases). This CDR3 spans 15 amino acids. Trimming shortened V by 1 base and J by 7 bases, and 14 bases separated the two germline ends. The germline V gene encodes CDR1 LNHNV and CDR2 YYDKDF (reference sequence). The CDR3 loop is CATSRGKGLGNEQFF. The DNA of the CDR3 is TGTGCCACCAGCAGAGGAAAGGGACTCGGGAATGAGCAGTTCTTC.

The chain carries TRBV7-2 and TRBJ2-2; either TRBD1 or TRBD2 may fit D (5 bases each). There are 15 residues in the CDR3. V was cut by 5 bases and J by 4 bases, with 14 bases left in between. CDR1 and CDR2 (germline): SGHTA, FQGNSA. The CDR3 loop is CASSPQAGTTGELFF. The CDR3 bases are TGTGCCAGCAGCCCCCAGGCAGGGACCACCGGGGAGCTGTTTTTT.

The chain employs TRBV10-3 and TRBJ1-5, with D possibly being TRBD1 (5 bases). V dropped 0 bases and J dropped 0 bases, with 9 bases sitting between them. Germline V CDR1 and CDR2: ENHRY, SYGVKD. This CDR3 spans 16 amino acids. Here the CDR3 DNA reads TGTGCCATCAGTGAGTCGGGCAGGGATAGCAATCAGCCCCAGCATTTT. Translation gives CAISESGRDSNQPQHF.

The J gene is TRBJ2-7, the V gene TRBV2; the match to TRBD1 covers 8 bases. Germline lookup yields CDR1 SNHLY and CDR2 FYNNEI. The ends lost 2 bases at V and 5 bases at J; junction bases unmatched: 11. CDR3 length: 16 residues. The CDR3 nucleotides are TGTGCCAGCAGTGAACAGTCGGCCGGGACAGGAAACGAGCAGTACGTC. Translation gives CASSEQSAGTGNEQYV.

This chain links TRBV27 with TRBJ1-2; the match to TRBD1 covers 7 bases. CDR3 size: 15 residues. V was pared by 4 bases and J by 8 bases, with 13 bases of the junction left unmatched. CDR1 MNHEY and CDR2 SMNVEV come from the germline V gene (reference sequence). The CDR3 loop is CASSSAGQRKSGYTF. The CDR3 DNA is TGTGCCAGCAGTTCCGCGGGACAGAGGAAGTCGGGCTACACCTTC.

This chain uses TRBV5-6 with TRBJ1-2; 9 bases fit TRBD1. The CDR3 is 15 amino acids. Per germline, CDR1 SGHDT and CDR2 YYEEEE. The V and J ends lost 4 bases and 2 bases, in that order; junction bases with no gene match: 6. The CDR3 DNA is TGTGCCAGCAGCGACGGGACAGGGTCAAACTATGGCTACACCTTC. Translation gives CASSDGTGSNYGYTF.

The chain uses TRBV9 and TRBJ2-1; 11 bases match TRBD2. J was trimmed by 3 bases and V by 0 bases; bases with no gene match: 2. This CDR3 contains 16 residues. Germline CDR1 reads SGDLS; CDR2 reads YYNGEE. CDR3 nucleotides: TGTGCCAGCAGCGTAGCTAGCGGGGGGTACTACAATGAGCAGTTCTTC. Its translation is CASSVASGGYYNEQFF. The whole variable domain, filled in from reference TRBV9 and TRBJ2-1, reads DSGVTQTPKHLITATGQRVTLRCSPRSGDLSVYWYQQSLDQGLQFLIQYYNGEERAKGNILERFSAQQFPDLHSELNLSSLELGDSALYFCASSVASGGYYNEQFFGPGTRLTVL.